Described below is a single T cell receptor (beta chain) sequence and its context. What it binds is not known. Germline lookup yields CDR1 SGDLS and CDR2 YYNGEE. The V and J ends lost 3 bases and 9 bases, in that order; junction bases with no gene match: 3. The CDR3 loop spans 15 amino acids. Random hexamers primed reverse transcription of about 0.5 to 1 ug RNA. The TCR beta CDR3 was amplified by immunoSEQ multiplex PCR across 54 Vbeta, 13 Jbeta. TCRdb reprocessed the immunoSEQ multiplex PCR reads via MiXCR and lists one record per CDR3 protein. The sample holds some 260,000 distinct CDR3 sequences, around 84% seen once. The sample originates from a study of CD8 T cells in Susac syndrome. Study observations and caveats: The authors acknowledged that their TCR sequencing and HLA analysis involved a relatively small number of individuals.

The multiple sclerosis controls were treatment-naive patients with relapsing-remitting disease that was stable or active. V gene TRBV9 combines with J gene TRBJ2-2; the match to TRBD2 covers 15 bases. The TCR comes from a human donor with multiple sclerosis. Sequenced: CD8+ T cells from PBMCs. The CDR3 DNA follows: TGTGCCAGCAGCGGAGGGACTAGCGGGAGGTGGGAGCTGTTTTTT. Encoded protein: CASSGGTSGRWELFF.